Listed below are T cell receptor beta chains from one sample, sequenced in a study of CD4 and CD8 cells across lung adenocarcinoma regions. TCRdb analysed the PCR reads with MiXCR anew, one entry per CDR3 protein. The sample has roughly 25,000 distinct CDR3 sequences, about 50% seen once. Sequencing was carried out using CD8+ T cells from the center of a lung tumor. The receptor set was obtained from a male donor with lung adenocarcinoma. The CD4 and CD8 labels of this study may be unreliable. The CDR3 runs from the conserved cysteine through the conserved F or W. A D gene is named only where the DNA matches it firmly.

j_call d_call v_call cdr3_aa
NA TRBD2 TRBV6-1 CASNQRGSQETQYF
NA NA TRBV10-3 CAISPGSWEGAQYF
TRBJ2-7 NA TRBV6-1 CASIPLGGSSYEQYF
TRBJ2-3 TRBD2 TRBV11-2 CASSFGLEADTQYF
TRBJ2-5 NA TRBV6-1 CASTEGGSGDQETQYF
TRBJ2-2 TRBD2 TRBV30 CAWTGRTGELFF
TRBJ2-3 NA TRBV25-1 CAGSEGRGTDTQYF
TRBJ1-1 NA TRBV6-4 CASPGHVVFWAFF
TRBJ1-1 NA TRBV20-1 CSAPSPHLMNTEAFF
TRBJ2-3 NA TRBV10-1 CASSPGMRGAQFF
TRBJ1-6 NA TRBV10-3 CAISESSGNSPLHF
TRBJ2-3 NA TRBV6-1 CASEVGETETQYF
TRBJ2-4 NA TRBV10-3 CATGQGAKNTQYF
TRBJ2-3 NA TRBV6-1 CACGGAGGRDQETQYF
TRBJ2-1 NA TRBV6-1 CASREQAPSASEQFF
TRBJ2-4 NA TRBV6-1 CASSEAGMWAGDIQYF
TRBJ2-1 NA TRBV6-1 CASSQGGLWTEYNEQFF
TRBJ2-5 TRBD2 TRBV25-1 CASGDSLGRGETQYF
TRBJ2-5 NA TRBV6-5 CASSYSRRETQYF
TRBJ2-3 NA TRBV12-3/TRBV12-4 CASSLADTQYF
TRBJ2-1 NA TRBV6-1 CASSVVLAKNIQFF